This T cell receptor beta chain was observed in a study of blood T cell repertoires in COVID-19. Sequencing used immunoSEQ multiplex PCR; TCRdb keeps in-frame clones, though not all of them. The table shows more than 110,000 clones, with more than 75% occurring only once. The CDR3 length is 15 residues. Germline CDR1 reads SQVTM; CDR2 reads ANQGSEA. V lost 5 bases and J lost 4, with 20 bases in between. The sequencing input was peripheral blood. V usage is TRBV29-1 and J usage is TRBJ1-2; D unresolved. This receptor was obtained from a woman over 75 with acute or convalescent COVID-19. The DNA of the CDR3 is TGCAGCGTTCCCAGAAGTGAACAGATCTCCTATGGCTACACCTTC. It translates to CSVPRSEQISYGYTF.